Described below is a single TCR beta chain sequence and its context. Its cognate antigen is unknown. This entry comes from a study of beta chain features in type 1 diabetes. Whole-study results and caveats: For cells with high TCR expression, cDNA sequencing could yield over-representation. Shorter TCRB CDR3s, moderately but significantly so, were found in Type 1 diabetes patients in all four CD4+ subsets. Within patients, naive, central memory and Treg TCRB repertoires seemed more similar than within healthy donors.

The sequenced template was cDNA made from the entire isolated RNA. For naive, central memory and regulatory T cell samples, reads averaged around 3.8 million. Method: immunoSEQ multiplex PCR; TCRdb's copy keeps in-frame clones and lacks some. The sample records some 280,000 clones, about 13% being singletons. Sorting gave populations that all exceeded 95% purity. There are 15 residues in the CDR3. Trimming cost V 7 bases and J 4 bases; bases outside gene matches: 11. The germline V gene has CDR1 MNHEY and CDR2 SMNVEV (reference sequence). This chain links TRBV27 with TRBJ2-5, with 8 bases matching TRBD2. This receptor was obtained from a man aged 25-40 years with type 1 diabetes. The sample taken for sequencing was naive CD4+ T cells from blood. The CDR3: CASKVGAAGGETQYF. As DNA, the CDR3 is TGTGCCAGCAAGGTGGGGGCCGCGGGAGGAGAGACCCAGTACTTC.